This T cell receptor (beta chain) was recorded in a study of cytotoxic CD8 clonotypes in ibrutinib-treated CLL. Study-wide findings and caveats: Increased clonality at ibrutinib response gave way to a return toward baseline at progression. Public clonotypes were rare and shrank or held steady on treatment. Baseline-level clonality went beyond age-matched healthy donors and moved in step with circulating CD8+ T-cell counts.

Depth targeted 1 in 200,000 to 1 in 1 million T cells, averaging around 10x coverage per clonotype. Profiling relied on immunoSEQ multiplex PCR, and the TCRdb table lists in-frame clones only, not all of them. There are about 160,000 clones in the sample; 88% occur only once, and 3% to 3.5% lies in the top ten. Per germline, CDR1 SQVTM and CDR2 ANQGSEA. V dropped 7 bases and J dropped 3 bases, with 15 bases sitting between them. The CDR3 is 13 amino acids. Comments on this clone: No antigen is known for it.

Material: PBMCs, obtained at disease progression, from a patient treated with ibrutinib. This sequence joins TRBV29-1 and TRBJ1-1, with D possibly TRBD1 on 6 matching bases. The sequence derives from a human donor with chronic lymphocytic leukemia. Here the CDR3 reads CSAGTAGDTEAFF. The CDR3 bases are TGCAGCGCAGGGACGGCAGGGGACACTGAAGCTTTCTTT.